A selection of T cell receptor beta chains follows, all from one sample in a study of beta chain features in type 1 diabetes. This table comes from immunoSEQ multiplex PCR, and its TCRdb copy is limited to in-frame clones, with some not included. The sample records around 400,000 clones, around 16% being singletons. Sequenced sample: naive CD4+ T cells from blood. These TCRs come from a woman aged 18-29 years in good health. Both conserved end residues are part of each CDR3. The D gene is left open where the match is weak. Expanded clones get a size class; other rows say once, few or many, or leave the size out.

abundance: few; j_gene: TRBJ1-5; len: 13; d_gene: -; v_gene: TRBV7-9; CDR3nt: TGTGCCAGCAGCAAGGACAGTGTCTTGCCCCAGCATTTT; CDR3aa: CASSKDSVLPQHF
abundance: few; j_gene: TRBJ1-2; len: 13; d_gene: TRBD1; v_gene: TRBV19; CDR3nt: TGTGCCAGTAGTATGGGACAGGGGCGCGGCTACACCTTC; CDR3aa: CASSMGQGRGYTF
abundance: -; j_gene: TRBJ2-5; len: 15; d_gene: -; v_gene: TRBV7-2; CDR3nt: TGTGCCAGCAGCAGCCGGGACTGGGGAAAGGAGACCCAGTACTTC; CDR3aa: CASSSRDWGKETQYF
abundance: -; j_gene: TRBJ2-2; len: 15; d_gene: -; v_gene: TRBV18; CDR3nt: TGTGCCAGCACGCGCGGGACTGACAACACCGGGGAGCTGTTTTTT; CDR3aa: CASTRGTDNTGELFF
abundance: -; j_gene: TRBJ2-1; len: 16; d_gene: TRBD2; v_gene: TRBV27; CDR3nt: TGTGCCATCAGGGGGGGGCTAGCGGGAACTTACAATGAGCAGTTCTTC; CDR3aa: CAIRGGLAGTYNEQFF
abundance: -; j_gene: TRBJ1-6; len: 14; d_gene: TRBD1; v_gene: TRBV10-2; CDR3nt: TGCGCCAGCAGTGAGAGGACAGGCAATTCACCCCTCCACTTT; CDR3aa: CASSERTGNSPLHF
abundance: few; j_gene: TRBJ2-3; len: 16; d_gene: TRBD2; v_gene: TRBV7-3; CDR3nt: TGTGCCAGCAGCTCTCAACCGGGACTAGCGGGAGATACGCAGTATTTT; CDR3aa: CASSSQPGLAGDTQYF
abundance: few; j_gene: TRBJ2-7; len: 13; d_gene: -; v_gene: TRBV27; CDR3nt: TGTGCCAGCAGTTTATCGGGCAGAGCAGTGCAGTACTTC; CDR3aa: CASSLSGRAVQYF
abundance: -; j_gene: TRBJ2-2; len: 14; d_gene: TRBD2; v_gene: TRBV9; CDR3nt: TGTGCCAGCAGGGGACTAGCGGGTATTGGGGAGCTGTTTTTT; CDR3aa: CASRGLAGIGELFF
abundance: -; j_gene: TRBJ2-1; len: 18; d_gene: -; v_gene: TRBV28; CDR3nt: TGTGCCAGCAGCCAAGATGGGGTGGTACGTCCAGGGCACAATGAGCAGTTCTTC; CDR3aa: CASSQDGVVRPGHNEQFF
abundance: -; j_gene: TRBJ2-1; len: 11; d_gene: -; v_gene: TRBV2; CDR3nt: TGTGCCAGCAGTGAATTTGCGGAGCAGTTCTTC; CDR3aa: CASSEFAEQFF
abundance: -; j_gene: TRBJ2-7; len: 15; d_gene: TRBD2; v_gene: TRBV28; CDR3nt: TGTGCCAGCAAAGAATCTAGCGGGAGGGCCTACGAGCAGTACTTC; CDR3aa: CASKESSGRAYEQYF
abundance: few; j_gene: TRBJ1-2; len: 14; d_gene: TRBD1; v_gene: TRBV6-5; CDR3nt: TGTGCCAGCAGTTACTCCTACAGGGGTTCCGGCTACACCTTC; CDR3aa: CASSYSYRGSGYTF
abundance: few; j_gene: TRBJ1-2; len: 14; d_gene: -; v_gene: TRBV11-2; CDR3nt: TGTGCCAGCAGCCCCGGTGGTTTTCTCTATGGCTACACCTTC; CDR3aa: CASSPGGFLYGYTF
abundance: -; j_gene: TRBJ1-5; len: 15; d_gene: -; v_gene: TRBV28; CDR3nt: TGTGCCAGCAGCCCCGGACGAGGGCCCAATCAGCCCCAGCATTTT; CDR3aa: CASSPGRGPNQPQHF
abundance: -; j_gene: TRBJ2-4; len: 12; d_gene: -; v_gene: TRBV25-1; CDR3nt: TGTGCCAGCAGGGGGGAGGTGAACATTCAGTACTTC; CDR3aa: CASRGEVNIQYF
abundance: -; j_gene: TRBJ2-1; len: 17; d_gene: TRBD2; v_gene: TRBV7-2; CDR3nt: TGTGCCAGCAGCTTACCGGGACTAGCGGGAGCGGCGGGAGAGCAGTTCTTC; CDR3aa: CASSLPGLAGAAGEQFF
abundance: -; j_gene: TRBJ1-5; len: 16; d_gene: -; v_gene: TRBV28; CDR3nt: TGTGCCAGCAGCCAATACCGTACAGTTAGCAATCAGCCCCAGCATTTT; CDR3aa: CASSQYRTVSNQPQHF
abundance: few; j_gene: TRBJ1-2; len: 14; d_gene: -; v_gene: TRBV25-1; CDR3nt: TGTGCCAGCAGTGGGAACAGGATTAACTATGGCTACACCTTC; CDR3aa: CASSGNRINYGYTF
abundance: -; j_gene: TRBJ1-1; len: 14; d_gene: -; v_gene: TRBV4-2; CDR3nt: TGTGCCAGCAGCCAAGAAATCAGGATCACTGAAGCTTTCTTT; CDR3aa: CASSQEIRITEAFF
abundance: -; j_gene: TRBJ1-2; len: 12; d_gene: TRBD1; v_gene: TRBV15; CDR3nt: TGTGCCACCAGGCGGACAGGGGGCGGCTACACCTTC; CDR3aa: CATRRTGGGYTF
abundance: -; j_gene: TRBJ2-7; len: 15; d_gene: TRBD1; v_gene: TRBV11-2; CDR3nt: TGTGCCAGCAGCTTACTGGGACAGGGATGGGACGAGCAGTACTTC; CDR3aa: CASSLLGQGWDEQYF
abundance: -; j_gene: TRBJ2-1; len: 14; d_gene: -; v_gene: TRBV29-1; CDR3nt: TGCAGCGCCGTTGGCAGGGTAGCATACAATGAGCAGTTCTTC; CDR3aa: CSAVGRVAYNEQFF
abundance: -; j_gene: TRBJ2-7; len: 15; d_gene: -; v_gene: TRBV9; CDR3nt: TGTGCCAGCAGCGTAGCGGGAGACCCCCTCTACGAGCAGTACTTC; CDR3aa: CASSVAGDPLYEQYF
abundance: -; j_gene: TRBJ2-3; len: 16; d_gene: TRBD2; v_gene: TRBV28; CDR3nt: TGTGCCAGCAGTCCCTCCGGGACTAGCGGCACAGATACGCAGTATTTT; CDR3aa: CASSPSGTSGTDTQYF
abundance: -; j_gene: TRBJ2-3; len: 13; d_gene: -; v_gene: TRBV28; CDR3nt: TGTGCCAGCAGTAACGGGGGACGAGATACGCAGTATTTT; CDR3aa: CASSNGGRDTQYF
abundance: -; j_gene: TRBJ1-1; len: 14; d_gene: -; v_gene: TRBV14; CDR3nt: TGTGCCAGCAGCCAAGTGAGGGCATTAGCTGAAGCTTTCTTT; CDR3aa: CASSQVRALAEAFF
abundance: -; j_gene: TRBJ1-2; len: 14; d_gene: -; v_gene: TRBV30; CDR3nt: TGTGCCTGGAGTTTAGCGTTAGCTAACTATGGCTACACCTTC; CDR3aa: CAWSLALANYGYTF
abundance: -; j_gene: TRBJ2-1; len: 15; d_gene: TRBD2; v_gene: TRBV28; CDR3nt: TGTGCCAGCAGTCCGGGACTAGCGGGGAGGCCTGAGCAGTTCTTC; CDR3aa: CASSPGLAGRPEQFF